Below are 10 T cell receptor beta chains sequenced from a single sample in a study of blood T cell repertoires in COVID-19. TCRdb's table, derived via immunoSEQ multiplex PCR, lists solely in-frame clones and lacks some. The sample contains roughly 100,000 clones, roughly 86% of which appear only once. Sequenced material: peripheral blood. Source of these receptors: a man aged 35 to 55 with active or convalescent COVID-19.

This chain joins TRBV6-5 and TRBJ1-5, with a tentative D call TRBD1 (6 bases). The CDR3 totals 15 residues. Germline V gene data show CDR1 as MNHEY and CDR2 as SVGAGI. V lost 5 bases to trimming and J lost 3 bases, with 14 bases between them. Here the CDR3 DNA reads TGTGCCAGCAGTCCCGGGACACCCAACAATCAGCCCCAGCATTTT. It yields the protein CASSPGTPNNQPQHF.

This clone was seen a single time. The J gene is TRBJ2-2, the V gene TRBV18; possible D gene TRBD1, 6 bases. This CDR3 comprises 14 residues. The ends were cut back, 3 bases at V and 6 bases at J, with 11 bases in the middle. Germline-derived CDR1 and CDR2 are KGHSH and LQKENI. CDR3 bases: TGTGCCAGCTCACCGCGACAGGACCCCGGGGAGCTGTTTTTT. Its protein is CASSPRQDPGELFF. The full variable domain, its missing parts supplied by reference TRBV18 and TRBJ2-2, is NAGVMQNPRHLVRRRGQEARLRCSPMKGHSHVYWYRQLPEEGLKFMVYLQKENIIDESGMPKERFSAEFPKEGPSILRIQQVVRGDSAAYFCASSPRQDPGELFFGEGSRLTVL.

V usage is TRBV7-9 and J usage is TRBJ1-2, with 8 positions matching TRBD1. This CDR3 has 14 amino acids. The V gene's germline CDR1 is SEHNR and CDR2 FQNEAQ (reference sequence). V dropped 5 bases and J dropped 2; count of bases not matched to a gene: 4. CDR3 sequence (DNA): TGTGCCAGCAGCGTGGACAGGGAAAACTATGGCTACACCTTC. Translating it yields CASSVDRENYGYTF.

The chain uses TRBV2 and TRBJ1-2; 9 positions agree with TRBD1. Germline CDR1 and CDR2: SNHLY and FYNNEI. The CDR3 runs to 13 residues. Germline trimming cut 2 bases from V and 8 bases from J; bases unmatched to any gene: 3. This CDR3 reads CASSETGGPGYTF. The CDR3, as DNA: TGTGCCAGCAGTGAAACAGGGGGCCCGGGCTACACCTTC.

The rearrangement uses TRBV5-6 and TRBJ2-1; 13 bases agree with TRBD2. Germline V lookup: CDR1 SGHDT, CDR2 YYEEEE. There are 17 residues in the CDR3. V lost 0 bases to trimming and J lost 8 bases; unmatched junction nucleotides: 8. The CDR3 sequence: CASSLAGLAGRGDEQFF. Here the CDR3 DNA reads TGTGCCAGCAGCTTGGCGGGACTAGCGGGGAGGGGGGATGAGCAGTTCTTC.

This chain connects TRBV5-5 to TRBJ1-5; D gene unclear. The germline CDR1 and CDR2 sequences are SGHKS and YYEKEE (reference sequence). The CDR3 runs to 15 residues. V dropped 0 bases and J dropped 1 base, with 8 bases sitting between them. CDR3 sequence (DNA): TGTGCCAGCAGCTTGGGCGGGCAAAGCAATCAGCCCCAGCATTTT. It is translated as CASSLGGQSNQPQHF.

The chain combines TRBV5-1 with TRBJ2-2, with D tentatively TRBD1 (5 bases). Looked up from germline, CDR1 is SGHRS and CDR2 is YFSETQ. V lost 6 bases and J lost 2, with 8 bases in between. This CDR3 has 13 residues. CDR3 protein: CASNQGNTGELFF. CDR3 DNA sequence: TGCGCCAGCAACCAGGGCAACACCGGGGAGCTGTTTTTT.

This clone was seen only once. The rearrangement uses TRBV7-2 and TRBJ1-4; TRBD1 aligns across 9 bases. CDR1 and CDR2 (germline): SGHTA, FQGNSA. The length of the CDR3 is 15 residues. After removal of 4 bases from V and 5 bases from J, the junction contained 5 bases not matched to a gene. CDR3 loop: CASSYDRGRNEKLFF. In DNA, the CDR3 is TGTGCCAGCAGCTACGACAGGGGGAGGAATGAAAAACTGTTTTTT. The entire variable domain, with the rest obtained from reference TRBV7-2 and TRBJ1-4, is as follows: GAGVSQSPSNKVTEKGKDVELRCDPISGHTALYWYRQSLGQGLEFLIYFQGNSAPDKSGLPSDRFSAERTGGSVSTLTIQRTQQEDSAVYLCASSYDRGRNEKLFFGSGTQLSVL.

J is TRBJ1-1 and V is TRBV6-5, with a tentative D call TRBD1 (6 bases). With 7 bases removed from V and 7 bases from J, the gap between germline ends came to 10 bases. The germline gives CDR1 MNHEY, CDR2 SVGAGI. The CDR3 consists of 11 residues. CDR3 protein: CASKGGNEAFF. The DNA of the CDR3 is TGTGCCAGCAAGGGGGGGAATGAAGCTTTCTTT.

This clone was found many times. CDR3 region: CASSQEDRKNYEQYF. CDR3 DNA: TGTGCCAGCAGCCAAGAGGACAGGAAAAACTACGAGCAGTACTTC. The V and J genes are TRBV4-2 and TRBJ2-7, with 7 bases identical to TRBD1. Looked up from germline, CDR1 is LGHNA and CDR2 is YNFKEQ. The CDR3 spans 15 residues. The ends lost 0 bases at V and 3 bases at J; junction bases unmatched: 5.